This TCR beta chain emerged from a study of blood T cell repertoires in COVID-19. Study-level background: Specimens from acute and convalescent COVID-19 originated in the United States, Italy and Spain. Nucleic acid was either cDNA or gDNA, and it came from T cells, B-cell-depleted T cells, or PBMCs.

Original data processing: Scientists estimated how many nucleated cells there were by amplifying reference gene primers. Generated by immunoSEQ multiplex PCR, the TCRdb table keeps only in-frame clones and is missing some. The V and J calls and clone size were taken over from that table, and D and trimming were inferred from the DNA. The table shows about 52,000 clones, with 82% occurring only once. Trimming removed 9 bases from V and 9 bases from J; junction bases left unmatched: 13. The CDR3 runs 13 residues. The germline V gene encodes CDR1 PRHDT and CDR2 FYEKMQ (reference sequence). This receptor was obtained from a man at least 80 years old with COVID-19, enrolled during active disease. V usage is TRBV13 and J usage is TRBJ2-7, with 8 positions matching TRBD1. Sequencing used peripheral blood. The CDR3 sequence is CASRQGSRRRQYV. As DNA, the CDR3 is TGTGCCAGTCGACAGGGGTCTAGGAGGCGGCAGTACGTC.